These 16 T cell receptor beta chains were sequenced from one sample in a study of blood T cell repertoires in COVID-19. Here immunoSEQ multiplex PCR was the method, and the copy in TCRdb shows in-frame clones only, minus some. This sample has 50,000 to 60,000 clones, with 80% to 85% found just once. The sample was peripheral blood. These receptors originate from a man older than 75 with COVID-19, enrolled during active disease.

The chain carries TRBV6-6 and TRBJ1-1; tentative D call: TRBD1 (5 bases). V dropped 10 bases and J dropped 0 bases, with 21 bases sitting between them. The CDR3 loop spans 16 amino acids. The germline V gene has CDR1 MNHNY and CDR2 SVGAGI (reference sequence). CDR3 protein: CATLPRGDSLNTEAFF. The CDR3 bases are TGTGCCACCCTTCCCCGGGGGGACTCCTTGAACACTGAAGCTTTCTTT.

V is TRBV11-1 and J is TRBJ1-6, with TRBD1 matching over 7 bases. The length of the CDR3 is 16 residues. In germline, CDR1 is SGHAT, CDR2 FQDESV (reference sequence). V lost 5 bases and J lost 14; bases outside the gene matches: 18. CDR3 nucleotides: TGTGCCAGCAGCAGAGGACTCGGGACAGAGAAGCTCTCCCTCCACTTT. Protein product: CASSRGLGTEKLSLHF.

V is TRBV4-1 and J is TRBJ2-1, with D possibly matching TRBD1 (6 bases). Trimming shortened V by 1 base and J by 0 bases, and 7 bases separated the two germline ends. Germline V gene lookup returns CDR1 MGHRA and CDR2 YSYEKL. The CDR3 has 15 residues. The CDR3 nucleotides are TGCGCCAGCAGCCAAGGGACAGACTCCTACAATGAGCAGTTCTTC. This codes for CASSQGTDSYNEQFF.

V is TRBV20-1 and J is TRBJ1-3; TRBD1 matches at 7 bases. CDR3 size: 14 residues. J gave up 7 bases and V 4 bases, and 10 bases lay outside the gene matches. Germline assignment: CDR1 DFQATT and CDR2 SNEGSKA (reference sequence). This CDR3 is CSATDRAEGNTIYF. For the CDR3, the DNA is TGCAGTGCTACTGACAGGGCGGAGGGGAACACCATATATTTT.

This clone was observed a few times. The chain couples TRBV21-1 to TRBJ1-4. TRBV21-1 is tagged as a pseudogene. The length of the CDR3 is 15 residues. Written as DNA, the CDR3 is TGTGCCAGCAGGAAAAGAAGGGGGGGAGAAGAAAAACTGTTTTTT. It encodes CASRKRRGGEEKLFF.

V and J are TRBV18 and TRBJ2-5, with TRBD1 matching 12 bases. J lost 1 base, V lost 5 bases, and 2 bases had no gene match. The CDR3 runs 15 residues. In germline, CDR1 is KGHSH, CDR2 LQKENI. The CDR3 sequence is CASSRDRGLQETQYF. The CDR3 DNA follows: TGTGCCAGCTCAAGGGACAGGGGGCTCCAAGAGACCCAGTACTTC.

This sequence joins TRBV5-6 and TRBJ1-5; tentative D call: TRBD1 (5 bases). Trimming stripped 0 bases from V and 5 bases from J, with 15 bases between. The CDR3 runs to 16 residues. CDR1 and CDR2 from the germline V gene are SGHDT and YYEEEE. Here the CDR3 reads CASSLGRGVFDQPQHF. Here the CDR3 DNA reads TGTGCCAGCAGCTTGGGGCGGGGGGTGTTCGATCAGCCCCAGCATTTT.

This clone appeared a single time. This chain joins TRBV5-8 and TRBJ1-6; 9 bases align to TRBD1. This CDR3 is built from 14 residues. With 4 bases clipped from V and 10 bases from J, the junction kept 6 bases outside the gene matches. Germline V CDR1 and CDR2: SGHTS, YDEGEE. This CDR3 reads CASSRDRVDSPLHF. In nucleotides, the CDR3 is TGTGCCAGCAGCCGGGACAGGGTAGACTCACCCCTCCACTTT.

The chain uses TRBV2 and TRBJ2-1; 11 bases map to TRBD2. This CDR3 comprises 16 residues. After removal of 7 bases from V and 6 bases from J, the junction contained 11 bases not matched to a gene. CDR1 SNHLY and CDR2 FYNNEI come from the germline V gene. The CDR3 coding sequence is TGTGCCAGCATCCACTCACTAGCGGGAGAGAGCAATGAGCAGTTCTTC. Translated: CASIHSLAGESNEQFF.

The chain couples TRBV6-5 to TRBJ2-1; a possible D gene is TRBD2 (6 bases). CDR3 length equals 13 residues. Germline lookup yields CDR1 MNHEY and CDR2 SVGAGI. With 8 bases removed from V and 10 bases from J, the gap between germline ends came to 18 bases. The CDR3 loop is CASYRGGAREQFF. CDR3 DNA sequence: TGTGCCAGCTACCGGGGCGGGGCCCGGGAGCAGTTCTTC.

V usage is TRBV18 and J usage is TRBJ1-5; 9 nucleotides match TRBD1. The CDR3 consists of 14 residues. CDR1 KGHSH and CDR2 LQKENI come from the germline V gene. V lost 8 bases and J lost 1; bases outside the gene matches: 3. The CDR3 loop reads CASQQGASNQPQHF. CDR3 sequence (DNA): TGTGCCAGCCAACAGGGGGCGAGCAATCAGCCCCAGCATTTT.

The rearrangement links TRBV6-5 to TRBJ1-1; 7 bases match TRBD1. With V trimmed by 6 bases and J by 2 bases, 3 bases remained unmatched. Germline lookup yields CDR1 MNHEY and CDR2 SVGAGI. The CDR3 runs to 13 residues. In DNA, the CDR3 is TGTGCCAGCAGAGGGACAGCCAACACTGAAGCTTTCTTT. Translated: CASRGTANTEAFF.

The chain is built from TRBV24-1 and TRBJ1-6; TRBD1 matches 7 bases. The trim removed 6 bases at V and 5 bases at J, leaving 3 bases unmatched. The length of the CDR3 is 14 residues. The germline V gene has CDR1 KGHDR and CDR2 SFDVKD. In DNA form, the CDR3 reads TGTGCCACCAGTTTGGGGACAGATAATTCACCCCTCCACTTT. Amino acids: CATSLGTDNSPLHF.

This chain connects TRBV28 to TRBJ1-2, with 7 bases that match TRBD1. The CDR3 is 13 amino acids. V shed 8 bases, J shed 6 bases, and the junction held 9 bases outside the gene matches. CDR1 and CDR2 from the germline V gene are MDHEN and SYDVKM. In DNA, the CDR3 is TGTGCCAGCTCCTCAGGGGGGTTCGATGGCTACACCTTC. Translating it yields CASSSGGFDGYTF.

The V gene is TRBV6-4, the J gene TRBJ1-1; tentatively, D is TRBD1 (6 bases). Between the trimmed V and J ends, which lost 6 bases and 3 bases, there was a span of 14 bases. The CDR3 sequence is 14 residues long. Germline V lookup: CDR1 MRHNA, CDR2 SNTAGT. CDR3 residues: CASRQQGWDTEAFF. The CDR3 nucleotides read TGTGCCAGCAGACAACAGGGATGGGACACTGAAGCTTTCTTT.

The CDR3 DNA reads as TGTGCCAGCAGTGACGACAGGGCTGTTAGCAATCAGCCCCAGCATTTT. It yields the protein CASSDDRAVSNQPQHF. The rearrangement joins TRBV6-1 to TRBJ1-5, with 7 bases lining up with TRBD1. CDR1 is MNHNS and CDR2 is SASEGT in the germline V gene. This CDR3 is 16 amino acids long. V trimming: 3 bases; J trimming: 0 bases; junction bases outside the gene matches: 5.